This T cell receptor beta chain derives from a study of OX40 agonist ivuxolimab in advanced cancers. Findings and limits, study-wide: Both blood CD4+ and CD8+ T cells showed clonal growth by week 6 at 0.1 to 3.0 mg/kg.

The table came from immunoSEQ multiplex PCR; TCRdb's copy has only in-frame clones and leaves some out. The sample contains 60,000 to 90,000 clones, 84% of which appear only once. The V end was cut by 6 bases, the J end by 0 bases, with 11 bases between. Germline CDR1 and CDR2: LGHNA and YNFKEQ. This CDR3 region has 14 residues. This clone showed up just once. Its specificity is not known. The material was CD4+ or CD8+ T cells sorted from blood, obtained in a trial of the OX40 agonist ivuxolimab. The clonotype originates from an adult with an advanced solid tumor such as melanoma, head and neck, liver or kidney cancer. The chain combines TRBV4-2 with TRBJ1-2; tentatively, D is TRBD1 (6 bases). The chain's CDR3 is CASRQGSTNYGYTF. CDR3 DNA sequence: TGTGCCAGCAGACAGGGATCGACTAACTATGGCTACACCTTC.